This T cell receptor (beta chain) was captured by sequencing in a study of T cells after yellow fever vaccination. TCRdb re-called the 5' RACE reads through MiXCR, storing one row per CDR3 protein. The table has more than 250,000 distinct CDR3 sequences, around 6.8% seen once. There are a few counts of this clonotype. The sequence derives from a young man who received the YFV17D yellow fever vaccine. The sequences come from PBMCs, collected 35 to 50 days after the first yellow fever vaccination.

CDR3 loop: CASSHGATLGTNEKLFF. CDR3 nucleotide sequence: TGCGCCAGCAGCCACGGGGCGACCCTGGGCACTAATGAAAAACTGTTTTTT. The chain is built from TRBV4-1 and TRBJ1-4, with TRBD1 as a possible D gene (5 bases). The ends were cut back, 3 bases at V and 2 bases at J, with 16 bases in the middle. Germline V gene sequence: CDR1 MGHRA, CDR2 YSYEKL. This CDR3 region has 17 residues.